These 14 T cell receptor beta chains were sequenced from one sample in a study of blood T cell repertoires in COVID-19. Libraries were prepared by immunoSEQ multiplex PCR; TCRdb keeps only in-frame clonotypes and omits some of them. The profile shows approximately 300,000 clones, roughly 91% of them singletons. Sequencing was carried out using peripheral blood. Receptor source: a man between 40 and 49 years old with acute or convalescent COVID-19.

The chain employs TRBV30 and TRBJ2-1; 7 bases fit TRBD2. The CDR3 has 11 amino acids. Losses at the gene ends were 5 bases for V and 6 bases for J; bases not matched to a gene: 1. The V gene's germline CDR1 is GTSNPN and CDR2 SVGIG (reference sequence). CDR3 in DNA: TGTGCCTGGGGGGGGGTCAATGAGCAGTTCTTC. Translating gives CAWGGVNEQFF.

This clone was detected a few times. This rearrangement joins TRBV2 to TRBJ1-2; 8 bases fit TRBD1. CDR1 SNHLY and CDR2 FYNNEI come from the germline V gene. J gave up 3 bases and V 2 bases, and 2 bases lay outside the gene matches. The CDR3 has 14 residues. DNA for the CDR3: TGTGCCAGCAGTGAACAGGGGGCGGACTATGGCTACACCTTC. Translated: CASSEQGADYGYTF. Based on the CDR3 plus reference TRBV2 and TRBJ1-2, the full variable domain is EPEVTQTPSHQVTQMGQEVILRCVPISNHLYFYWYRQILGQKVEFLVSFYNNEISEKSEIFDDQFSVERPDGSNFTLKIRSTKLEDSAMYFCASSEQGADYGYTFGSGTRLTVV.

The V gene is TRBV5-5, the J gene TRBJ2-1; 8 nucleotides match TRBD2. The CDR3 length is 16 residues. V was clipped by 3 bases and J by 2 bases; unmatched bases: 7. Germline values: CDR1 SGHKS, CDR2 YYEKEE (reference sequence). DNA of the CDR3: TGTGCCAGCAGCTCCAACCCAGCGGGGGCCTACAATGAGCAGTTCTTC. This sequence encodes CASSSNPAGAYNEQFF.

This chain uses TRBV24-1 with TRBJ2-1; possibly TRBD2 for D (7 bases). CDR1 KGHDR and CDR2 SFDVKD come from the germline V gene. The V and J ends lost 4 bases and 3 bases respectively, with 12 bases between them. This CDR3 is 15 amino acids long. The CDR3 here is CATSERGAGYNEQFF. The DNA for the CDR3 is TGTGCCACCAGTGAACGGGGGGCCGGCTACAATGAGCAGTTCTTC.

The chain is built from TRBV4-2 and TRBJ1-1; no definite D call. The germline gives CDR1 LGHNA, CDR2 YNFKEQ. The V and J ends lost 4 bases and 0 bases respectively, with 6 bases between them. The CDR3 sequence is 13 residues long. Here the CDR3 reads CASSPSVNTEAFF. Written as DNA, the CDR3 is TGTGCCAGCAGCCCCTCAGTGAACACTGAAGCTTTCTTT.

The gene calls are TRBV5-6 and TRBJ1-6, with D perhaps matching TRBD1 (6 bases). V shed 2 bases and J shed 10 bases, with 13 bases lying between them. The CDR3 is 14 amino acids. Germline CDR1 SGHDT, CDR2 YYEEEE. CDR3 DNA sequence: TGTGCCAGCAGCTTCCCAGGGGTCACATCACCCCTCCACTTT. Translated: CASSFPGVTSPLHF. The whole variable domain, filled in from reference TRBV5-6 and TRBJ1-6, reads DAGVTQSPTHLIKTRGQQVTLRCSPKSGHDTVSWYQQALGQGPQFIFQYYEEEERQRGNFPDRFSGHQFPNYSSELNVNALLLGDSALYLCASSFPGVTSPLHFGNGTRLTVT.

There are a few counts of this clone. The chain links TRBV30 to TRBJ1-1; D ambiguous. V dropped 0 bases and J dropped 10 bases, with 9 bases sitting between them. There are 11 residues in the CDR3. The germline gives CDR1 GTSNPN, CDR2 SVGIG (reference sequence). CDR3 loop: CAWSVGLGAFF. The CDR3 coding sequence is TGTGCCTGGAGTGTTGGGCTGGGAGCTTTCTTT.

The chain uses TRBV10-3 and TRBJ1-1; maybe TRBD1 (6 bases). V lost 0 bases to trimming and J lost 7 bases, with 18 bases between them. Per the germline V gene, CDR1 is ENHRY and CDR2 is SYGVKD. The CDR3 is 16 amino acids. CDR3 DNA: TGTGCCATCAGTGAGTCTGGACAGATGAATGAGGATGAAGCTTTCTTT. Translated, it gives CAISESGQMNEDEAFF.

This clone has just a few counts. CDR3 nucleotide sequence: TGTGCCAGCAGCTTAGGCGGGACAGGTGGAGGCTACACCTTC. This encodes CASSLGGTGGGYTF. The V and J genes are TRBV7-9 and TRBJ1-2, with 8 positions matching TRBD1. Germline V gene data show CDR1 as SEHNR and CDR2 as FQNEAQ (reference sequence). The CDR3 is 14 amino acids. With 1 base clipped from V and 8 bases from J, the junction kept 6 bases outside the gene matches.

The sample holds one count of this clone. The chain recombines TRBV6-5 with TRBJ2-2, with 7 nucleotides matching TRBD2. Germline CDR1 reads MNHEY; CDR2 reads SVGAGI. This CDR3 contains 14 residues. With 6 bases clipped from V and 4 bases from J, the junction kept 5 bases outside the gene matches. The CDR3 sequence is CASRFPSGTGELFF. DNA of the CDR3: TGTGCCAGCAGATTTCCTAGCGGCACCGGGGAGCTGTTTTTT.

The rearrangement uses TRBV12-3 or TRBV12-4 and TRBJ1-1; D unresolved. V lost 4 bases to trimming and J lost 2 bases, with 8 bases between them. This CDR3 region has 13 residues. The CDR3 reads CASSSRQNTEAFF. In DNA form, the CDR3 reads TGTGCCAGCAGTTCCCGACAAAACACTGAAGCTTTCTTT.

This clone was recorded only once. The chain joins TRBV6-5 to TRBJ2-7, with 9 nucleotides matching TRBD1. The CDR3 extends over 15 amino acids. CDR1 MNHEY and CDR2 SVGAGI come from the germline V gene. V dropped 6 bases and J dropped 2; count of bases not matched to a gene: 8. The chain's CDR3 is CASRRTGQGTYEQYF. In DNA form, the CDR3 reads TGTGCCAGCAGACGAACAGGACAGGGGACCTACGAGCAGTACTTC.

J is TRBJ1-1 and V is TRBV6-5; the match to TRBD1 covers 9 bases. V was clipped by 9 bases and J by 7 bases; unmatched bases: 9. The CDR3 has 13 amino acids. Germline assignment: CDR1 MNHEY and CDR2 SVGAGI. In DNA form, the CDR3 reads TGTGCCAGTAACAGGGGGCAGGGATTTGAAGCTTTCTTT. It encodes CASNRGQGFEAFF.

The CDR3 sequence: CASSQGWGRGTDTQYF. In DNA form, the CDR3 reads TGTGCCAGCAGCCAAGGTTGGGGGCGAGGCACAGATACGCAGTATTTT. The chain uses TRBV3-1 (or the pseudogene TRBV3-2) and TRBJ2-3, with D possibly being TRBD1 (6 bases). This CDR3 region has 16 residues. V was pared by 1 base and J by 1 base, with 12 bases between. Germline V lookup: CDR1 LGHDT, CDR2 YNNKEL (reference sequence).